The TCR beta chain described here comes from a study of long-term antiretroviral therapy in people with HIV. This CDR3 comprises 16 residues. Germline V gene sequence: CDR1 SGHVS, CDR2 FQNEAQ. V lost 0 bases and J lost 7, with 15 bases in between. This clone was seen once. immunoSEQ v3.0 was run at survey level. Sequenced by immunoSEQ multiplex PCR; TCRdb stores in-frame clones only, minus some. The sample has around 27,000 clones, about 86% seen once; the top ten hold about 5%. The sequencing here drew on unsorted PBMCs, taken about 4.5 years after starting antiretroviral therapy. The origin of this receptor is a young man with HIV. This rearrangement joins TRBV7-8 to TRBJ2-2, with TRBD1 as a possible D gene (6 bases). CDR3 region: CASSLAGTRTGGELFF. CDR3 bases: TGTGCCAGCAGCTTAGCCGGGACAAGGACCGGCGGGGAGCTGTTTTTT.